This is a list of T cell receptor beta chains from one sample in a study of blood T cell repertoires in COVID-19. This table comes from immunoSEQ multiplex PCR, and its TCRdb copy is limited to in-frame clones, with some not included. Of about 270,000 clones in the sample, about 81% were seen once. The sequenced sample was peripheral blood. The receptors originated from a human donor with COVID-19, enrolled during active disease. The donor label of this sample is uncertain. CDR3s include the opening cysteine and the closing phenylalanine or tryptophan. The order of the fields is J gene, V gene, clone size, D gene, CDR3 DNA, CDR3 protein. The D gene is left open where the match is weak. The size of a clone is reported for some rows only, either as once, few or many, or as a class for expanded clones.

>TRBJ2-2|TRBV27|.|TRBD1
TGTGCCAGCGCACGCCCCCGGACAGGGGGAAAGACCGGGGAGCTGTTTTTT
CASARPRTGGKTGELFF
>TRBJ1-5|TRBV6-5|few|.
TGTGCCAGCAGTTATTCCTATAGCAATCAGCCCCAGCATTTT
CASSYSYSNQPQHF
>TRBJ2-7|TRBV3-1/TRBV3-2|.|TRBD2
TGTGCCAGCAGCCACAGGGGGCTAGCGGGAGTCGTCTACGAGCAGTACTTC
CASSHRGLAGVVYEQYF
>TRBJ1-2|TRBV5-8|.|.
TGTGCCAGCAGCACCTCGAGGGTCTATGGCTACACCTTC
CASSTSRVYGYTF
>TRBJ2-2|TRBV6-5|.|.
TGTGCCAGCAGTCGGTCAGAGGCCGGGGAGCTGTTTTTT
CASSRSEAGELFF
>TRBJ1-2|TRBV24-1|.|TRBD1
TGTGCCACCAGTGGACAGGACAGGGGGTATGGCTACACCTTC
CATSGQDRGYGYTF
>TRBJ1-2|TRBV7-9|.|.
TGTGCCAGCAGCTTAGATGGAGGAGGCTACACCTTC
CASSLDGGGYTF
>TRBJ2-7|TRBV6-6|.|TRBD2
TGTGCCAGCAGTTCCACTTTAGCGGGAGGGGCGGGCGAGCAGTACTTC
CASSSTLAGGAGEQYF
>TRBJ2-5|TRBV6-5|.|TRBD1
TGTGCCAGCAGTATAGGGACAGGGGAATGGGAGACCCAGTACTTC
CASSIGTGEWETQYF
>TRBJ1-1|TRBV5-1|.|TRBD1
TGCGCCAGCAGCTTGAGACAGGGTAACACTGAAGCTTTCTTT
CASSLRQGNTEAFF
>TRBJ2-3|TRBV3-1/TRBV3-2|once|TRBD2
TGTGCCAGCAGCCAAGCCCATGAGGGACTAGCGAACTCAGATACGCAGTATTTT
CASSQAHEGLANSDTQYF
>TRBJ2-1|TRBV29-1|once|TRBD2
TGCAGCGTCGAAAGGAGCGGGAGCTCCTACAATGAGCAGTTCTTC
CSVERSGSSYNEQFF
>TRBJ2-3|TRBV18|once|TRBD1
TGTGCCAGCTCATCCGGGACAGGAAGCACAGATACGCAGTATTTT
CASSSGTGSTDTQYF
>TRBJ2-1|TRBV7-9|few|TRBD2
TGTGCCAGCAGCTTACAACGGACTAGCGGGAGGAGTAATAGTCATGAGCAGTTCTTC
CASSLQRTSGRSNSHEQFF
>TRBJ2-7|TRBV3-1/TRBV3-2|.|TRBD1
TGTGCCAGCAGCCAAGATGTACAGGGGGCAGGAGAGCAGTACTTC
CASSQDVQGAGEQYF
>TRBJ1-2|TRBV29-1|.|.
TGCAGCGTTCGAGGGGGTAACTATGGCTACACCTTC
CSVRGGNYGYTF
>TRBJ2-7|TRBV10-3|once|TRBD2
TGTGCCATCAGGGGGGGACTAGGGGTTTACGAGCAGTACTTC
CAIRGGLGVYEQYF
>TRBJ2-3|TRBV7-8|.|.
TGTGCCAGCAGCTTACCAGCGACTAGAAGGCATACGCAGTATTTT
CASSLPATRRHTQYF
>TRBJ1-2|TRBV19|once|TRBD1
TGTGCCAGTAGTGGAGCCCCCGGGACAGAGATTACTAATGGCTACACCTTC
CASSGAPGTEITNGYTF
>TRBJ2-5|TRBV5-1|.|TRBD2
TGCGCCAGCAGCTTGGAGGCTAGCGGGTGGAAGACCCAGTACTTC
CASSLEASGWKTQYF
>TRBJ2-2|TRBV4-1|.|TRBD2
TGCGCCAGCAGCCAAGAAGCGGGAGGGATCGACACCGGGGAGCTGTTTTTT
CASSQEAGGIDTGELFF
>TRBJ1-1|TRBV18|.|.
TGTGCCAGCTCACCGCAGGGAGGAGAGAACACTGAAGCTTTCTTT
CASSPQGGENTEAFF
>TRBJ1-5|TRBV20-1|.|.
TGCAGTGCTAGTAGGACAAACAATCAGCCCCAGCATTTT
CSASRTNNQPQHF
>TRBJ2-1|TRBV28|.|.
TGTGCCAGCAGCCCCTCGTCTGGGGGACAATACAATGAGCAGTTCTTC
CASSPSSGGQYNEQFF
>TRBJ2-7|TRBV5-1|.|TRBD2
TGCGCCAGCACCTATTCGGGAGGGCCTAACGAGCAGTACTTC
CASTYSGGPNEQYF
>TRBJ2-1|TRBV12-3/TRBV12-4|.|.
TGTGCCAGCAGTTTACAAGGGGACAATGAGCAGTTCTTC
CASSLQGDNEQFF
>TRBJ1-5|TRBV28|.|.
TGTGCCAGCACTCGGACAGAGAATAGCAATCAGCCCCAGCATTTT
CASTRTENSNQPQHF
>TRBJ1-1|TRBV5-1|few|.
TGCGCCAGCAGCTTGGCTGGGGCGACTGAAGCTTTCTTT
CASSLAGATEAFF
>TRBJ2-1|TRBV28|.|TRBD2
TGTGCCAGCAGTAGGCTCAGCGGGAGGGCTAACAATGAGCAGTTCTTC
CASSRLSGRANNEQFF
>TRBJ2-1|TRBV5-4|.|TRBD2
TGTGCCAGCAGCTTGAGGCTAGCGGGAGATGATGAGCAGTTCTTC
CASSLRLAGDDEQFF
>TRBJ2-7|TRBV5-1|few|.
TGCGCCAGCAGTGCCGGAAGGGGCGAGCAGTACTTC
CASSAGRGEQYF
>TRBJ2-5|TRBV19|.|.
TGTGCCAGTAGTCCCTCGGAGGAGACCCAGTACTTC
CASSPSEETQYF
>TRBJ1-1|TRBV9|.|TRBD1
TGTGCCAGCAGCGTAGTCGAACAGGGGATGAACACTGAAGCTTTCTTT
CASSVVEQGMNTEAFF
>TRBJ1-2|TRBV9|.|.
TGTGCCAGCAGCCCGCGGGCAGCCTATGGCTACACCTTC
CASSPRAAYGYTF
>TRBJ2-7|TRBV5-1|.|.
TGCGCCAGCAGTAGAAGGGAAGGGGGCGAGCAGTACTTC
CASSRREGGEQYF
>TRBJ1-5|TRBV7-2|.|.
TGTGCCAGCAGCTCCCGACATAATAGCAATCAGCCCCAGCATTTT
CASSSRHNSNQPQHF
>TRBJ2-3|TRBV7-3|.|TRBD2
TGTGCCAGCAGCCCCAAGGGGACTAGCGGGATCGCAGATACGCAGTATTTT
CASSPKGTSGIADTQYF
>TRBJ2-5|TRBV27|.|.
TGTGCCAGCAGTATAAGCTACGGGATCCAAGAGACCCAGTACTTC
CASSISYGIQETQYF
>TRBJ2-2|TRBV11-2|.|TRBD2
TGTGCCAGCAGTTTTAGCGGGAGAAGTACCGGGGAGCTGTTTTTT
CASSFSGRSTGELFF